The entry below describes one T cell receptor (beta chain). Its antigen is currently unknown. The sample comes from a study of cytomegalovirus exposure and HLA in healthy donors. Study-wide context: Early release data held about 92 million unique TCRs from HLA-typed donors. Study-level results: Across HLA loci, a later analysis found differing TCR association rates, with DRB1 most and HLA-C fewest. It is likely that the observed cluster of highly shared sequence variants was a sequencing artifact. In a later analysis, most CMV-associated TCR beta chains appeared HLA-restricted.

The primer mix had 60 Vbeta and 13 Jbeta primers. Assay: immunoSEQ multiplex PCR; the TCRdb copy retains only in-frame clones and omits some. The listing contains around 120,000 clones. The clonotype comes from a young man in good health and CMV-seronegative. The sample comprised PBMCs.

Here the CDR3 reads CASRYDRFYEQYF. The CDR3 DNA follows: TGTGCCAGCAGATATGACAGGTTCTACGAGCAGTACTTC. The chain uses TRBV7-8 and TRBJ2-7; D may be TRBD1 (6 bases). Germline V gene data show CDR1 as SGHVS and CDR2 as FQNEAQ. Trimming took off 6 bases at V and 3 bases at J, with 12 bases between the two ends. There are 13 residues in the CDR3.